This T cell receptor (beta chain) was profiled in a study of beta chain features in type 1 diabetes. Study summary: Cell yields, gender and age were comparable in patients and healthy donors.

Notes on the study in general: Shortening of TCRB CDR3s, moderate but significant, appeared in all four CD4+ subsets of Type 1 diabetes patients.

Concerning this clone: Its antigen is as yet unknown.

Trimming took 4 bases from V and 3 from J, leaving 10 bases between them. CDR1 is MDHEN, CDR2 SYDVKM, per germline. This CDR3 is 14 amino acids long. The isolated RNA, all of it, was reverse transcribed, so expressed TCRB transcripts were what got sequenced. TCRdb's table, derived via immunoSEQ multiplex PCR, lists solely in-frame clones and lacks some. This sample has a few hundred thousand clones, with around an eighth found just once. One heparinised blood draw, averaging roughly 120 mL, came from each donor. Sorting produced populations that all topped 95% purity. This sequence joins TRBV28 and TRBJ1-5, with TRBD1 as a possible D gene (6 bases). What was sequenced was naive CD4+ T cells from blood. The source is a woman in her late teens or twenties with type 1 diabetes. Here the CDR3 reads CASSYGGPNQPQHF. Here the CDR3 DNA reads TGTGCCAGCAGTTATGGGGGCCCCAATCAGCCCCAGCATTTT.